Detailed here is one TCR beta chain. Antigen specificity is unknown. The sample is drawn from a study of cytomegalovirus exposure and HLA in healthy donors. Findings and limits, study-wide: The Asian-associated ancestry cluster reportedly had fewer N-insertions than the roughly 670-donor mean in a later analysis.

60 Vbeta and 13 Jbeta primers were used in PCR. Produced via immunoSEQ multiplex PCR; TCRdb's table is partial and in-frame only. The sample holds over 100,000 clones, roughly 69% seen once. The receptor comes from a woman between 25 and 40 years old in good health and CMV-seronegative. Sequenced input: PBMCs.

CDR3 in amino acids: CASSGSNSNQPQHF. The CDR3 DNA follows: TGTGCCAGCAGTGGGAGTAATAGCAATCAGCCCCAGCATTTT. V is TRBV28 and J is TRBJ1-5; D unresolved. Germline loops: CDR1 MDHEN, CDR2 SYDVKM. V gave up 5 bases and J gave up 0 bases, with 8 bases separating them. The CDR3 is 14 residues long. The complete variable domain, with remaining parts taken from reference TRBV28 and TRBJ1-5, reads DVKVTQSSRYLVKRTGEKVFLECVQDMDHENMFWYRQDPGLGLRLIYFSYDVKMKEKGDIPEGYSVSREKKERFSLILESASTNQTSMYLCASSGSNSNQPQHFGDGTRLSIL.